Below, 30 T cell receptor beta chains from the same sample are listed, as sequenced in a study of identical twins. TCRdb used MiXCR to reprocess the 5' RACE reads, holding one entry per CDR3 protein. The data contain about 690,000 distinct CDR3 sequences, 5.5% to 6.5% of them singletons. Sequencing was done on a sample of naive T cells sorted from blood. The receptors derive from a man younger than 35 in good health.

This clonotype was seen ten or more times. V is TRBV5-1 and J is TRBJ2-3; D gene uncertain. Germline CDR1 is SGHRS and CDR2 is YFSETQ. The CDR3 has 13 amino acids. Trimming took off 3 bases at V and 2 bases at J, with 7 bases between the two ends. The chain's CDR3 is CASSSDDTDTQYF. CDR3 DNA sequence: TGCGCCAGCAGCTCCGACGACACAGATACGCAGTATTTT.

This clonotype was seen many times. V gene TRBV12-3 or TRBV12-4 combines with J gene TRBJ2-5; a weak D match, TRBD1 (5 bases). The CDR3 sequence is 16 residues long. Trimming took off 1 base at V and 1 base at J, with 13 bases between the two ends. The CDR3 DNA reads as TGTGCCAGCAGTTTAGGTGGCAGGGCGAGCCAAGAGACCCAGTACTTC. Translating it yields CASSLGGRASQETQYF.

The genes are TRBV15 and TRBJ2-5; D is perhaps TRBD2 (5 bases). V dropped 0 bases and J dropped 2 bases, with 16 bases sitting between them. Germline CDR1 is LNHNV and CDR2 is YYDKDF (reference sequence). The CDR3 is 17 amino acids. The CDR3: CATSRDLEGPKQETQYF. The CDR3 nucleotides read TGTGCCACCAGCAGAGATCTAGAGGGTCCAAAGCAAGAGACCCAGTACTTC.

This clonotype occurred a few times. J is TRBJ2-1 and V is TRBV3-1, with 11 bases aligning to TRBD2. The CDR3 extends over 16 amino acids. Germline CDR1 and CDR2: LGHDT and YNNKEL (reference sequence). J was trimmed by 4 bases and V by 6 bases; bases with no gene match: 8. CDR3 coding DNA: TGTGCCAGCAGTCCCCGGCCTAGCGGGGGGTACAATGAGCAGTTCTTC. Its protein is CASSPRPSGGYNEQFF.

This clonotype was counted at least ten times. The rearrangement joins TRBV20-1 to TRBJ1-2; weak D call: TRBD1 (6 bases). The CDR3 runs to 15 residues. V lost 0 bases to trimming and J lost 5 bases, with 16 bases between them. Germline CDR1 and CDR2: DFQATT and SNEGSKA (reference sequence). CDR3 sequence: CSAREQGRPGYGYTF. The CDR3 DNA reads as TGCAGTGCTAGAGAACAGGGCCGTCCTGGGTATGGCTACACCTTC.

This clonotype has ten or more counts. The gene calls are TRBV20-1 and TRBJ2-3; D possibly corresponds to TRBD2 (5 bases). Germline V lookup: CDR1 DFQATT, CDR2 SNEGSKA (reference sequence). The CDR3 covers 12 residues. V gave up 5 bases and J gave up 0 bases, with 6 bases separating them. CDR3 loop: CSAPGSTDTQYF. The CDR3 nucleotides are TGCAGTGCTCCGGGAAGCACAGATACGCAGTATTTT.

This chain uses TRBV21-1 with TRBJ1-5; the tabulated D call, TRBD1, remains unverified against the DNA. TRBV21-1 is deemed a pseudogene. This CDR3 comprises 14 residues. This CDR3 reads CASSIRQAGQPQHF. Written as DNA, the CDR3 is TGTGCCAGCAGCATCCGACAGGCCGGTCAGCCCCAGCATTTT.

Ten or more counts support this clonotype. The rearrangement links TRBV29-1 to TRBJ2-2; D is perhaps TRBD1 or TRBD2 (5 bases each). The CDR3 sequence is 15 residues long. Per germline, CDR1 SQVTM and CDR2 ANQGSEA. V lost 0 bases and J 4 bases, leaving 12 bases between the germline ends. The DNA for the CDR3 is TGCAGCGTTGAAGAAACGGGACGGACCACCGGGGAGCTGTTTTTT. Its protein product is CSVEETGRTTGELFF.

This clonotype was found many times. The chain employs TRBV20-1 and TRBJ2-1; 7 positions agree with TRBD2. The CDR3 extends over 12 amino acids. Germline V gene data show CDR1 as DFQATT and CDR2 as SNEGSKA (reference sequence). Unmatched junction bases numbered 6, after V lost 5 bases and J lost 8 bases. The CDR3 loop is CSAPGTTYEQFF. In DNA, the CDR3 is TGCAGTGCTCCCGGGACTACGTATGAGCAGTTCTTC.

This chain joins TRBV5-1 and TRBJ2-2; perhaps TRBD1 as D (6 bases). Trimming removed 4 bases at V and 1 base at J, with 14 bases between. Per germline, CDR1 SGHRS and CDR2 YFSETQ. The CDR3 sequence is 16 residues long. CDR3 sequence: CASSTWGPVNTGELFF. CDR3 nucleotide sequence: TGCGCCAGCAGCACCTGGGGGCCAGTGAACACCGGGGAGCTGTTTTTT.

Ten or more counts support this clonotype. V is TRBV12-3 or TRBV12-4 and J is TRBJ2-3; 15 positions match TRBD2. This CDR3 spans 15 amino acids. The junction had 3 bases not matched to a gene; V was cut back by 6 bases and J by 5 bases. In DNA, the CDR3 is TGTGCCAGCAGAACGGGACTAGCGGGAGGAGATACGCAGTATTTT. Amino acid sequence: CASRTGLAGGDTQYF.

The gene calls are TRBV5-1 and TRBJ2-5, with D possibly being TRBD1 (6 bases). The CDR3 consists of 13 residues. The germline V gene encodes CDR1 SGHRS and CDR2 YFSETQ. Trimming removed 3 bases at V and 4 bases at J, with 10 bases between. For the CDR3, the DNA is TGCGCCAGCAGCTCCCCGACAGGAGAGACCCAGTACTTC. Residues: CASSSPTGETQYF. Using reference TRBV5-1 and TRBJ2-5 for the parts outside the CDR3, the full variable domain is KAGVTQTPRYLIKTRGQQVTLSCSPISGHRSVSWYQQTPGQGLQFLFEYFSETQRNKGNFPGRFSGRQFSNSRSEMNVSTLELGDSALYLCASSSPTGETQYFGPGTRLLVL.

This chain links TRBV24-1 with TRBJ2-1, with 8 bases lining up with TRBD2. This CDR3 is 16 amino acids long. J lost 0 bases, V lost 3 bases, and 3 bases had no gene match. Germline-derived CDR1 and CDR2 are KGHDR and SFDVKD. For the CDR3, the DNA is TGTGCCACCAGTGATCCCGGGACTAGCTCCTACAATGAGCAGTTCTTC. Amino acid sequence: CATSDPGTSSYNEQFF.

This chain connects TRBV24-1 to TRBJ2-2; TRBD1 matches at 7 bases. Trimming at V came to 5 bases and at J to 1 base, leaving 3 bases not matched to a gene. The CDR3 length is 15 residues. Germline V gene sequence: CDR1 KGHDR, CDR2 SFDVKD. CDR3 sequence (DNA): TGTGCCACCAGTGGTGGACAGGAGAACACCGGGGAGCTGTTTTTT. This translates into CATSGGQENTGELFF.

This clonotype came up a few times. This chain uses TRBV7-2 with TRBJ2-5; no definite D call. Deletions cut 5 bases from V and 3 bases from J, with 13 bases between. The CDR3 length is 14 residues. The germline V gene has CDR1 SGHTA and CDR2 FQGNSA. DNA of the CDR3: TGTGCCAGCAGCCCCAGTCGGTGGGAAGAGACCCAGTACTTC. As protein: CASSPSRWEETQYF. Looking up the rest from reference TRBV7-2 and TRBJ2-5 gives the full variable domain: GAGVSQSPSNKVTEKGKDVELRCDPISGHTALYWYRQSLGQGLEFLIYFQGNSAPDKSGLPSDRFSAERTGGSVSTLTIQRTQQEDSAVYLCASSPSRWEETQYFGPGTRLLVL.

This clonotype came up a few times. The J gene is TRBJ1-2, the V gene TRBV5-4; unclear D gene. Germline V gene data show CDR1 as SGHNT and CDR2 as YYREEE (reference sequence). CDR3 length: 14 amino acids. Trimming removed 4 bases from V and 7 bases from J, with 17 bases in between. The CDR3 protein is CASSPSSEPFGYTF. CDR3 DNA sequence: TGTGCCAGCAGCCCATCTAGTGAACCCTTTGGCTACACCTTC.

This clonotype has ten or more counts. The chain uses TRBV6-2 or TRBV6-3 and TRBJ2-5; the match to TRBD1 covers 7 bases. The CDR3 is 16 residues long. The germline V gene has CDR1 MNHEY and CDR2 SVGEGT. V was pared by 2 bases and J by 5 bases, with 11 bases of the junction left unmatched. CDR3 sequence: CASSYTVTGLVETQYF. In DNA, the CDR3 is TGTGCCAGCAGTTACACCGTGACAGGGTTGGTGGAGACCCAGTACTTC.

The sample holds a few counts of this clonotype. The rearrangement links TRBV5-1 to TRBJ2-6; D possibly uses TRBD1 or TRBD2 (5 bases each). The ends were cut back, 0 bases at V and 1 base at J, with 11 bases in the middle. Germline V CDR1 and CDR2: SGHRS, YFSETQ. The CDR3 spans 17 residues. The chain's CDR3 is CASSLEGRNSGANVLTF. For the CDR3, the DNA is TGCGCCAGCAGCTTGGAGGGACGGAATTCTGGGGCCAACGTCCTGACTTTC.

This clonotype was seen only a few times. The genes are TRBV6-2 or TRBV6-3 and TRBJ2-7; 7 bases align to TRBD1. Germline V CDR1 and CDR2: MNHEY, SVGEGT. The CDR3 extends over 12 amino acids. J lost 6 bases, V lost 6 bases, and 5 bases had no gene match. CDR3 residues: CASRKTGSEQYV. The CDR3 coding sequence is TGTGCCAGCAGGAAGACAGGGAGCGAGCAGTACGTC.

CDR3 DNA sequence: TGTGCCAGCAGTTACAGCGGGGTCGGGGGGTTCAATCAGCCCCAGCATTTT. It translates to CASSYSGVGGFNQPQHF. This rearrangement joins TRBV6-2 or TRBV6-3 to TRBJ1-5; D might be TRBD1 (5 bases). The germline gives CDR1 MNHEY, CDR2 SVGEGT. V was pared by 2 bases and J by 3 bases, with 17 bases between. The CDR3 sequence is 17 residues long.

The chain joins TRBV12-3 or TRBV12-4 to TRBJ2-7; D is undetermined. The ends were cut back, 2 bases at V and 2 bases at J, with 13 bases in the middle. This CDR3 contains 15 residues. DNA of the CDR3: TGTGCCAGCAGTTTATACAATCGAGCCACCTACGAGCAGTACTTC. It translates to CASSLYNRATYEQYF.

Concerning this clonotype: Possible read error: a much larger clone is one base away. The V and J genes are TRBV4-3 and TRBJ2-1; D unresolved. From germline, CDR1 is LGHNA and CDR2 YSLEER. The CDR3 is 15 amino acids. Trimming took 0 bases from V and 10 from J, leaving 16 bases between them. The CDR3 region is CASSQDPVDMREQFF. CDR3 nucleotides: TGCGCCAGCAGCCAAGATCCCGTGGATATGAGAGAGCAGTTCTTC.

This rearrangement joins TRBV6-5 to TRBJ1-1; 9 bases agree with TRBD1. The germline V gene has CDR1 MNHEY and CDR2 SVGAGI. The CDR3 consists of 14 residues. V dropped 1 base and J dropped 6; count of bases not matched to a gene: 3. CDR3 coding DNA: TGTGCCAGCAGTTACTGGGGACAGGGATCTGAAGCTTTCTTT. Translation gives CASSYWGQGSEAFF.

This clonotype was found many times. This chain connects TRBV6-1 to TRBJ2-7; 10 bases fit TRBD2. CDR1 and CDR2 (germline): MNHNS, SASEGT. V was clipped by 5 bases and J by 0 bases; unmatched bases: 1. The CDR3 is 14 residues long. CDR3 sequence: CASSPSGSSYEQYV. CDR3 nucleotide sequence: TGTGCCAGCAGTCCTAGCGGGAGCTCCTACGAGCAGTACGTC.

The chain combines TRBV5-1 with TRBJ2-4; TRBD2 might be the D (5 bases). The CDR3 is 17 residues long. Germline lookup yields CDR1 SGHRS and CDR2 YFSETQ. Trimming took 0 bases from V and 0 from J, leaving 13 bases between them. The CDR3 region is CASSLVREDKAKNIQYF. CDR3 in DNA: TGCGCCAGCAGCTTGGTTCGGGAAGATAAAGCCAAAAACATTCAGTACTTC.

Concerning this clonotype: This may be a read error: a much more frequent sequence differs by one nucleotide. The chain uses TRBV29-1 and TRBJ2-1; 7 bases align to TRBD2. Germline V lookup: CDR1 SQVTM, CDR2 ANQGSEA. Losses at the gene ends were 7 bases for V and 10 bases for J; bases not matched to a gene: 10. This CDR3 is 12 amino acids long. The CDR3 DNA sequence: TGCAGCGCGGTCGGACCGCGGGGGGAGCAGTTCTTC. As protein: CSAVGPRGEQFF.

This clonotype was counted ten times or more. The CDR3, as DNA: TGCGCCAGCAGCTTGTACGAGGGTACGCAGTATTTT. It specifies CASSLYEGTQYF. V gene TRBV5-1 combines with J gene TRBJ2-3; a possible D gene is TRBD2 (5 bases). The CDR3 has 12 residues. Per the germline V gene, CDR1 is SGHRS and CDR2 is YFSETQ. Trimming removed 1 base at V and 8 bases at J, with 8 bases between.

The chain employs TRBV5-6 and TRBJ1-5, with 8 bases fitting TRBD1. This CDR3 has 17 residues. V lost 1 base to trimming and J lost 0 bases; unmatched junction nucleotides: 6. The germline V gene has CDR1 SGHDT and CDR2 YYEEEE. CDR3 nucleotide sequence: TGTGCCAGCAGCTTGCGGGACAGGCCTTATAGCAATCAGCCCCAGCATTTT. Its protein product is CASSLRDRPYSNQPQHF.

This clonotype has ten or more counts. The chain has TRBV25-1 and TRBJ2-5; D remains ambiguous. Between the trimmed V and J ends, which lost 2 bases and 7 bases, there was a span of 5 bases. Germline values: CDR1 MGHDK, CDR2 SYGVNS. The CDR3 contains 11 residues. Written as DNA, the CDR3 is TGTGCCAGCAGTGAAAAGGGGACCCAGTACTTC. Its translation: CASSEKGTQYF.

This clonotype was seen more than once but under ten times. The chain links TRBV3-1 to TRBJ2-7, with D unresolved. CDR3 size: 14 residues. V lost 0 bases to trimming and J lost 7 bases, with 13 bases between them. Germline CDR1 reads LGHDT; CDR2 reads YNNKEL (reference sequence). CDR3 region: CASSQDRSSREQYV. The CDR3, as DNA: TGTGCCAGCAGCCAAGATCGGTCTTCCCGGGAGCAGTACGTC.